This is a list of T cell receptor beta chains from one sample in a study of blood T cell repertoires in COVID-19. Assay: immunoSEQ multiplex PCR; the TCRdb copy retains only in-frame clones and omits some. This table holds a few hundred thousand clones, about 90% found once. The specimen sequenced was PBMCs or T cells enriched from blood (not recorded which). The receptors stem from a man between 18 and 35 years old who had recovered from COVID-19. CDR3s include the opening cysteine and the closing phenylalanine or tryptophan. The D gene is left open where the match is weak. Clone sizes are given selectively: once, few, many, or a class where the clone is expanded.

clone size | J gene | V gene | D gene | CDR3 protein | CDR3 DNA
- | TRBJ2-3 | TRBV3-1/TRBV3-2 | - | CASSQVLRDTQYF | TGTGCCAGCAGCCAAGTACTGAGAGATACGCAGTATTTT
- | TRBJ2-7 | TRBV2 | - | CASRPGVSSYEQYF | TGTGCCAGCAGACCCGGGGTGAGCTCCTACGAGCAGTACTTC
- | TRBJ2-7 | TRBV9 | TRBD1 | CASSASGTETYEQYF | TGTGCCAGCAGCGCATCCGGGACAGAAACCTACGAGCAGTACTTC
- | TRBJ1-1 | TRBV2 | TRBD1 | CASRGQLNTEAFF | TGTGCCAGCAGGGGACAGCTGAACACTGAAGCTTTCTTT
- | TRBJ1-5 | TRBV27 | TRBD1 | CASSRQGRSNQPQHF | TGTGCCAGCAGCCGACAGGGTCGCAGCAATCAGCCCCAGCATTTT
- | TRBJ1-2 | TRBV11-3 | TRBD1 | CASSFSGQGGSGYTF | TGTGCCAGCAGCTTTAGCGGACAGGGAGGTAGTGGCTACACCTTC
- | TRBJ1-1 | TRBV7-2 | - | CASSLISNTEAFF | TGTGCCAGCAGCTTAATTAGTAACACTGAAGCTTTCTTT
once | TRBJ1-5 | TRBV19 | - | CASSISHWASKDF | TGTGCCAGTAGTATATCTCATTGGGCCTCCAAAGATTTT
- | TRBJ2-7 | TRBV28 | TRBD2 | CASRGGTSGRARAYEQYF | TGTGCCAGCAGGGGCGGGACTAGCGGGAGGGCCCGCGCCTACGAGCAGTACTTC
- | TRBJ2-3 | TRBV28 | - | CASSLTGVSTDTQYF | TGTGCCAGCAGTTTAACCGGGGTTAGCACAGATACGCAGTATTTT
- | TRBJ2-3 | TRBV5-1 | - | CASVRLESTDTQYF | TGCGCCAGCGTGAGGCTGGAGAGCACAGATACGCAGTATTTT
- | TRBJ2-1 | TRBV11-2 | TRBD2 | CASSFDGTTLQFF | TGTGCCAGCAGCTTCGACGGGACTACATTGCAGTTCTTC
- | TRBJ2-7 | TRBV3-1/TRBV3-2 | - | CASSQLAGPYEQYF | TGTGCCAGCAGCCAACTGGCGGGACCCTACGAGCAGTACTTC
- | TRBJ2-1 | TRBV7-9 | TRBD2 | CASSLAGGPLDSPYNEQFF | TGTGCCAGCAGCTTAGCGGGAGGGCCTTTGGATAGCCCCTACAATGAGCAGTTCTTC
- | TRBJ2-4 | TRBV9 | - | CASSFDSRGDIQYF | TGTGCCAGCAGCTTTGATTCCCGGGGTGACATTCAGTACTTC
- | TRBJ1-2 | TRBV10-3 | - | CAISPTANYGYTF | TGTGCCATCAGTCCGACAGCCAACTATGGCTACACCTTC
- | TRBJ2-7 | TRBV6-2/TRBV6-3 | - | CASSAGSGNYYEQYF | TGTGCCAGCAGTGCGGGGAGTGGAAACTACTACGAGCAGTACTTC
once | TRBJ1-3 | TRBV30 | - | CAWSPPLSAGNTIYF | TGTGCCTGGAGTCCCCCGTTGTCTGCTGGAAACACCATATATTTT
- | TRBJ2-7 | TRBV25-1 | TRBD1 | CASSDVGQVGEQYF | TGTGCCAGCAGTGATGTGGGACAGGTGGGCGAGCAGTACTTC
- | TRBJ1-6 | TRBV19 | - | CASSSPGVQGWDSPLHF | TGTGCCAGTAGTTCACCAGGAGTACAGGGATGGGATTCACCCCTCCACTTT
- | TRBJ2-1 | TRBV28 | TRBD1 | CASSPGTGAHNEQFF | TGTGCCAGCAGTCCGGGGACAGGGGCGCACAATGAGCAGTTCTTC
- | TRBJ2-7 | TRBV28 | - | CASSAPHYYEQYF | TGTGCCAGCAGCGCGCCCCATTACTACGAGCAGTACTTC
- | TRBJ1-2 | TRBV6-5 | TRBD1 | CASSGQGFGYTF | TGTGCCAGCAGCGGACAGGGGTTTGGCTACACCTTC
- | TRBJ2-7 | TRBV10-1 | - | CASSRTRDSGSSYEQYF | TGCGCCAGCAGTCGTACCAGGGACTCGGGGAGCTCCTACGAGCAGTACTTC
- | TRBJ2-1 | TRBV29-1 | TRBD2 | CSARSGRAANEQFF | TGCAGCGCCCGTAGCGGGAGGGCAGCCAATGAGCAGTTCTTC
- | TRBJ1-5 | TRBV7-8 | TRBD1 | CASSLKTGPGNQPQHF | TGTGCCAGCAGCTTAAAGACAGGGCCCGGCAATCAGCCCCAGCATTTT
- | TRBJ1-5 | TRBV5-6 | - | CASSLGGSNQPQHF | TGTGCCAGCAGCCTGGGCGGCAGCAATCAGCCCCAGCATTTT
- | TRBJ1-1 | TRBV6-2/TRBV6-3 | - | CASSYVLRSMNTEAFF | TGTGCCAGCAGTTACGTTCTCAGGTCAATGAACACTGAAGCTTTCTTT
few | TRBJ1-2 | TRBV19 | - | CASSNRTVMYGYTF | TGTGCCAGTAGTAACCGGACAGTCATGTATGGCTACACCTTC
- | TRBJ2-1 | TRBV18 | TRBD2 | CASSPYRGAYNEQFF | TGTGCCAGCTCACCGTACCGGGGGGCCTACAATGAGCAGTTCTTC
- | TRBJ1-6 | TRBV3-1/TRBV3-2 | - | CASSQTSGMDSPLHF | TGTGCCAGCAGCCAGACCTCAGGGATGGACTCACCCCTCCACTTT
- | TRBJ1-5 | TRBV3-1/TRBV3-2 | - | CASGLGFSNQPQHF | TGTGCCAGCGGACTGGGATTTAGCAATCAGCCCCAGCATTTT
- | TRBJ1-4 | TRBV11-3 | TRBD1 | CASSSGTGYSNEKLFF | TGTGCCAGCAGCTCGGGGACAGGGTATAGTAATGAAAAACTGTTTTTT
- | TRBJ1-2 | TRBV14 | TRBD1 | CASSPSFKGARDGYTF | TGTGCCAGCAGCCCCTCATTTAAGGGGGCGCGGGATGGCTACACCTTC
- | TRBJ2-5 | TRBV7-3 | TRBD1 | CASSRGPQETQYF | TGTGCCAGCAGTAGGGGGCCCCAAGAGACCCAGTACTTC
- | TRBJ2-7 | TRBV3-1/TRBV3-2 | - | CAGGLYWTLQYF | TGTGCCGGCGGGTTGTACTGGACTCTGCAGTACTTC
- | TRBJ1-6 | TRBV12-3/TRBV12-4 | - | CASRTGFNSPLHF | TGTGCCAGCAGAACAGGGTTTAATTCACCCCTCCACTTT
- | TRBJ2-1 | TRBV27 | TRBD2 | CASSLTAGGYNEQFF | TGTGCCAGCAGTTTAACAGCGGGAGGCTACAATGAGCAGTTCTTC
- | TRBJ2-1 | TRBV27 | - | CASSPPLSYNEQFF | TGTGCCAGCAGTCCCCCCCTATCGTACAATGAGCAGTTCTTC
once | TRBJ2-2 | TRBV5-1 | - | CASSLDGAGELFF | TGCGCCAGCAGCTTGGACGGGGCCGGGGAGCTGTTTTTT
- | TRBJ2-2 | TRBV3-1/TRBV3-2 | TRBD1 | CASSRQGRTTGELFF | TGTGCCAGCAGCCGACAGGGTAGGACCACCGGGGAGCTGTTTTTT
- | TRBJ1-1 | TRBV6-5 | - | CASSYSPDSYTEAFF | TGTGCCAGCAGTTACTCGCCCGACAGTTACACTGAAGCTTTCTTT
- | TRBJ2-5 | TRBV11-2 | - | CASSLVALRGTQYF | TGTGCCAGCAGCTTAGTAGCACTCCGAGGGACCCAGTACTTC